The 30 T cell receptor beta chains below come from one sample, sequenced in a study of cytomegalovirus exposure and HLA in healthy donors. TCRdb keeps only in-frame clones here, not all; method: immunoSEQ multiplex PCR. The sample consists of roughly 300,000 clones, about nine tenths of them appearing once. Sequencing used PBMCs. Receptors were obtained from a young woman in good health and CMV-seropositive.

This chain uses TRBV7-2 with TRBJ2-7; 7 nucleotides agree with TRBD1. CDR1 is SGHTA, CDR2 FQGNSA, per germline. Trimming removed 5 bases from V and 9 bases from J; junction bases left unmatched: 13. CDR3 size: 14 residues. CDR3 amino acids: CASSPGTVPTTQYF. Written as DNA, the CDR3 is TGTGCCAGCAGCCCAGGGACAGTCCCTACGACGCAGTACTTC.

The chain recombines TRBV7-9 with TRBJ2-7; TRBD1 matches at 7 bases. Per the germline V gene, CDR1 is SEHNR and CDR2 is FQNEAQ (reference sequence). V shed 4 bases and J 3 bases; nucleotides not matched to a gene: 12. This CDR3 has 16 amino acids. As DNA, the CDR3 is TGTGCCAGCAGCTCCCGGGACAGTTCAACCTTCTACGAGCAGTACTTC. Protein product: CASSSRDSSTFYEQYF.

The V gene is TRBV19, the J gene TRBJ2-3; 12 bases are shared with TRBD1. In germline, CDR1 is LNHDA, CDR2 SQIVND (reference sequence). CDR3 length: 16 amino acids. V trimming: 6 bases; J trimming: 1 base; junction bases outside the gene matches: 5. The chain's CDR3 is CASSRRDRGRTDTQYF. CDR3 DNA: TGTGCCAGTAGCCGCCGGGACAGGGGGCGCACAGATACGCAGTATTTT.

The chain employs TRBV7-2 and TRBJ1-5; D is unclear. The CDR3 is made up of 13 amino acids. CDR1 is SGHTA, CDR2 FQGNSA, per germline. Between the trimmed V and J ends, which lost 3 bases and 4 bases, there was a span of 7 bases. CDR3 nucleotide sequence: TGTGCCAGCAGCTTGAAGGGAAATCAGCCCCAGCATTTT. This sequence encodes CASSLKGNQPQHF.

V usage is TRBV23-1 and J usage is TRBJ2-7, with D maybe TRBD1 (6 bases). TRBV23-1 is assigned to the ORF class and has an uncertain function. This CDR3 spans 13 amino acids. V was cut by 4 bases and J by 4 bases, with 11 bases left in between. CDR3 sequence reads: CASSRNRVYEQYF. The CDR3 DNA sequence: TGCGCCAGCAGTCGAAACAGGGTTTACGAGCAGTACTTC.

The chain recombines TRBV6-1 with TRBJ2-1, with D unresolved. The germline V and J ends were trimmed by 6 bases and 6 bases, with 15 bases remaining between them. Germline CDR1 MNHNS, CDR2 SASEGT. The CDR3 consists of 14 residues. The CDR3 spells CASSLKDLANEQFF. The CDR3 nucleotides read TGTGCCAGCAGCCTGAAAGACCTCGCCAATGAGCAGTTCTTC.

The chain combines TRBV5-6 with TRBJ1-1; no definite D call. This CDR3 spans 15 amino acids. With 4 bases removed from V and 3 bases from J, the gap between germline ends came to 16 bases. Germline CDR1 SGHDT, CDR2 YYEEEE. The CDR3 loop reads CASSPSLGRDTEAFF. DNA for the CDR3: TGTGCCAGCAGCCCTAGCTTGGGAAGGGACACTGAAGCTTTCTTT. Looking up the rest from reference TRBV5-6 and TRBJ1-1 gives the full variable domain: DAGVTQSPTHLIKTRGQQVTLRCSPKSGHDTVSWYQQALGQGPQFIFQYYEEEERQRGNFPDRFSGHQFPNYSSELNVNALLLGDSALYLCASSPSLGRDTEAFFGQGTRLTVV.

V is TRBV19 and J is TRBJ1-1; the match to TRBD1 covers 8 bases. The CDR3 contains 13 residues. J lost 4 bases, V lost 6 bases, and 4 bases had no gene match. Germline V gene sequence: CDR1 LNHDA, CDR2 SQIVND (reference sequence). In DNA, the CDR3 is TGTGCCAGTAGAAAACAGGGGGGCACTGAAGCTTTCTTT. It codes for CASRKQGGTEAFF.

This clone was recorded a few times. V gene TRBV4-1 combines with J gene TRBJ2-7, with 9 bases aligning to TRBD1. Germline V gene lookup returns CDR1 MGHRA and CDR2 YSYEKL. The V and J ends lost 1 base and 3 bases, in that order; junction bases with no gene match: 10. This CDR3 has 17 residues. The CDR3 DNA is TGCGCCAGCAGCCAAGTATGGACAGGGGAACCCATCTACGAGCAGTACTTC. The encoded protein is CASSQVWTGEPIYEQYF.

The table lists this clone with a few counts. The gene calls are TRBV29-1 and TRBJ2-3, with 7 nucleotides matching TRBD2. The CDR3 covers 12 residues. V lost 6 bases, J lost 3 bases, and 3 bases stayed unmatched. CDR1 and CDR2 from the germline V gene are SQVTM and ANQGSEA. CDR3 DNA sequence: TGCAGCGTCCTCGGGGGGACAGATACGCAGTATTTT. Its translation: CSVLGGTDTQYF.

J is TRBJ2-1 and V is TRBV28; D is possibly TRBD1 (6 bases). CDR3 length: 14 residues. Trimming shortened V by 6 bases and J by 0 bases, and 9 bases separated the two germline ends. Germline CDR1 MDHEN, CDR2 SYDVKM. CDR3 in amino acids: CASSIGGSYNEQFF. In DNA form, the CDR3 reads TGTGCCAGCAGCATAGGGGGCTCCTACAATGAGCAGTTCTTC. The variable domain in full, completed from reference TRBV28 and TRBJ2-1, reads DVKVTQSSRYLVKRTGEKVFLECVQDMDHENMFWYRQDPGLGLRLIYFSYDVKMKEKGDIPEGYSVSREKKERFSLILESASTNQTSMYLCASSIGGSYNEQFFGPGTRLTVL.

Comment on this clone: Distinct nucleotide sequences in the sample also encode this CDR3. The chain carries TRBV6-5 and TRBJ1-3; D might be TRBD1 (6 bases). The CDR3 has 14 residues. V shed 6 bases and J shed 2 bases, with 11 bases lying between them. CDR1 is MNHEY, CDR2 SVGAGI, per germline. CDR3 sequence reads: CASRQTGPGNTIYF. The CDR3 nucleotides are TGTGCCAGCAGACAAACAGGGCCTGGAAACACCATATATTTT.

The chain is built from TRBV4-1 and TRBJ2-7, with TRBD2 matching 13 bases. CDR3 size: 19 residues. CDR1 MGHRA and CDR2 YSYEKL come from the germline V gene. With V trimmed by 1 base and J by 0 bases, 9 bases remained unmatched. CDR3 in DNA: TGCGCCAGCAGCCAAGGGGGGGGACTAGCGGGACCAACCTCCTACGAGCAGTACTTC. Its protein is CASSQGGGLAGPTSYEQYF.

The J gene is TRBJ1-2, the V gene TRBV30, with D perhaps TRBD1 (5 bases). Germline V gene data show CDR1 as GTSNPN and CDR2 as SVGIG (reference sequence). V lost 7 bases and J 4 bases, leaving 16 bases between the germline ends. The CDR3 spans 13 residues. CDR3 nucleotide sequence: TGTGCCTCACTAGAGGGCGGGGGCTATGGCTACACCTTC. It codes for CASLEGGGYGYTF.

The chain combines TRBV10-1 with TRBJ2-2; 11 nucleotides match TRBD2. The CDR3 length is 18 residues. Germline V gene data show CDR1 as WNHNN and CDR2 as SYGVQD (reference sequence). V shed 4 bases, J shed 5 bases, and the junction held 12 bases outside the gene matches. The CDR3 DNA reads TGCGCCAGCAGTGCGCCATCGACTAGCGGGGTGGAGACCGGGGAGCTGTTTTTT. This gives the protein CASSAPSTSGVETGELFF.

The chain combines TRBV4-1 with TRBJ2-2; D ambiguous. The CDR3 loop spans 16 amino acids. Trimming pared 1 base from V and 3 bases from J, leaving 12 bases between. Germline lookup yields CDR1 MGHRA and CDR2 YSYEKL. The CDR3: CASSQVVHGYTGELFF. DNA of the CDR3: TGCGCCAGCAGCCAAGTTGTCCACGGTTACACCGGGGAGCTGTTTTTT.

This chain connects TRBV28 to TRBJ1-2; D gene unclear. This CDR3 has 13 amino acids. CDR1 is MDHEN, CDR2 SYDVKM, per germline. Trimming took 3 bases from V and 3 from J, leaving 8 bases between them. The CDR3 reads CASSFFGDYGYTF. The CDR3, as DNA: TGTGCCAGCAGTTTTTTCGGGGACTATGGCTACACCTTC.

This clone was observed a few times. The chain links TRBV6-1 to TRBJ2-1; 10 bases line up with TRBD2. Trimming at V came to 7 bases and at J to 4 bases, leaving 7 bases not matched to a gene. Germline CDR1 reads MNHNS; CDR2 reads SASEGT. The CDR3 length is 15 residues. CDR3 amino acids: CASNTGTSEYNEQFF. CDR3 coding DNA: TGTGCCAGCAATACCGGGACTAGCGAATACAATGAGCAGTTCTTC.

V and J are TRBV5-1 and TRBJ2-2; 10 bases agree with TRBD2. Trimming removed 4 bases from V and 4 bases from J; junction bases left unmatched: 10. The CDR3 totals 17 residues. Germline values: CDR1 SGHRS, CDR2 YFSETQ. The CDR3 region is CASSLKTRTSGTGELFF. CDR3 DNA: TGCGCCAGCAGCCTAAAAACACGGACTAGCGGCACCGGGGAGCTGTTTTTT.

V usage is TRBV7-8 and J usage is TRBJ2-7, with 9 positions matching TRBD1. The CDR3 loop spans 15 amino acids. The germline CDR1 and CDR2 sequences are SGHVS and FQNEAQ. V lost 3 bases, J lost 1 base, and 4 bases stayed unmatched. The chain's CDR3 is CASSFGQGLSYEQYF. DNA for the CDR3: TGTGCCAGCAGCTTCGGACAGGGGTTATCCTACGAGCAGTACTTC.

This chain joins TRBV20-1 and TRBJ1-2; D is unresolved. Trimming removed 4 bases from V and 8 bases from J, with 11 bases in between. The CDR3 sequence is 11 residues long. Germline-derived CDR1 and CDR2 are DFQATT and SNEGSKA (reference sequence). The CDR3 DNA reads TGCAGTGCTACATCAGCTCGGGGCTACACCTTC. The encoded protein is CSATSARGYTF.

Only one count was recorded for this clone. V and J are TRBV29-1 and TRBJ2-3, with D possibly matching TRBD1 (5 bases). CDR1 and CDR2 (germline): SQVTM, ANQGSEA. The CDR3 is 12 residues long. V was cut by 4 bases and J by 6 bases, with 11 bases left in between. In DNA form, the CDR3 reads TGCAGCGTTGGAAGGGGTCAGGATACGCAGTATTTT. Protein: CSVGRGQDTQYF.

The rearrangement links TRBV19 to TRBJ2-4; 13 nucleotides align to TRBD2. Germline V gene sequence: CDR1 LNHDA, CDR2 SQIVND (reference sequence). This CDR3 comprises 16 residues. J gave up 6 bases and V 3 bases, and 5 bases lay outside the gene matches. For the CDR3, the DNA is TGTGCCAGTAGTATGCCCCGGACTAGCGGGAGAAACATTCAGTACTTC. Amino acids: CASSMPRTSGRNIQYF.

The V gene is TRBV7-9, the J gene TRBJ2-2, with 10 bases lining up with TRBD2. The V and J ends lost 5 bases and 5 bases, in that order; junction bases with no gene match: 5. This CDR3 spans 15 amino acids. Germline CDR1 is SEHNR and CDR2 is FQNEAQ (reference sequence). The CDR3 loop reads CASSPLAGGTGELFF. CDR3 in DNA: TGTGCCAGCAGCCCTTTAGCGGGAGGTACCGGGGAGCTGTTTTTT.

The V and J genes are TRBV7-9 and TRBJ2-1, with D possibly being TRBD2 (6 bases). Germline V gives CDR1 SEHNR, CDR2 FQNEAQ (reference sequence). The germline V and J ends were trimmed by 5 bases and 5 bases, with 10 bases remaining between them. This CDR3 region has 13 residues. The CDR3 region is CASSPVADNEQFF. CDR3 sequence (DNA): TGTGCCAGCAGCCCGGTAGCGGACAATGAGCAGTTCTTC.

This chain links TRBV19 with TRBJ2-7, with D unresolved. This CDR3 spans 15 amino acids. CDR1 LNHDA and CDR2 SQIVND come from the germline V gene (reference sequence). The V end was cut by 3 bases, the J end by 3 bases, with 15 bases between. CDR3 DNA sequence: TGTGCCAGTAGTATCTTGGGCTCCCCCGACTACGAGCAGTACTTC. It specifies CASSILGSPDYEQYF.

V usage is TRBV19 and J usage is TRBJ1-1; D remains unclear. The CDR3 has 12 residues. Between the trimmed V and J ends, which lost 6 bases and 0 bases, there was a span of 5 bases. Germline V lookup: CDR1 LNHDA, CDR2 SQIVND (reference sequence). The CDR3 bases are TGTGCCAGTAGGGGAATGAACACTGAAGCTTTCTTT. Translating it yields CASRGMNTEAFF.

CDR3 nucleotide sequence: TGCGCCAGCAGCCAAGAACGACACATTAGCTCCTACAATGAGCAGTTCTTC. Its translation: CASSQERHISSYNEQFF. The chain recombines TRBV4-3 with TRBJ2-1; D gene uncertain. Germline-derived CDR1 and CDR2 are LGHNA and YSLEER. V lost 0 bases and J 0 bases, leaving 12 bases between the germline ends. This CDR3 has 17 residues.

The J gene is TRBJ2-2, the V gene TRBV4-3, with D possibly matching TRBD2 (5 bases). Looked up from germline, CDR1 is LGHNA and CDR2 is YSLEER. V dropped 4 bases and J dropped 5 bases, with 8 bases sitting between them. The CDR3 consists of 13 residues. The CDR3 region is CASSPRLTGELFF. The CDR3 DNA sequence: TGCGCCAGCAGCCCACGACTAACCGGGGAGCTGTTTTTT.

This clone came up once. The chain is built from TRBV30 and TRBJ1-3; no clear D gene. Per germline, CDR1 GTSNPN and CDR2 SVGIG (reference sequence). The CDR3 has 12 amino acids. The CDR3 loop reads CAWAAVFNTIYF. The CDR3 DNA is TGTGCGTGGGCGGCCGTATTCAACACCATATATTTT.